These 3 T cell receptor beta chains originate from one sample sequenced in a study of neurological immune-mediated disorders. TCRdb used MiXCR to reprocess the 5' RACE reads, holding one entry per CDR3 protein. The sample includes about 55,000 distinct CDR3 sequences, 3.6% of them seen just once. Sequencing used PBMCs. Receptor source: a man aged 25 to 45 with multiple sclerosis.

There are many counts of this clonotype. The J gene is TRBJ1-4, the V gene TRBV5-1, with D hard to call. CDR1 SGHRS and CDR2 YFSETQ come from the germline V gene. Trimming shortened V by 1 base and J by 7 bases, and 14 bases separated the two germline ends. The CDR3 covers 15 residues. The CDR3 here is CASSLFGNSGEKLFF. The CDR3 DNA sequence: TGCGCCAGCAGCTTGTTTGGTAACTCGGGTGAAAAACTGTTTTTT.

This clonotype was counted ten times or more. The rearrangement uses TRBV24-1 and TRBJ2-3, with D uncertain. The CDR3 runs to 12 residues. Per the germline V gene, CDR1 is KGHDR and CDR2 is SFDVKD. V was cut by 7 bases and J by 0 bases, with 4 bases left in between. Written as DNA, the CDR3 is TGTGCCACCAGCGGGAGCACAGATACGCAGTATTTT. Protein sequence: CATSGSTDTQYF.

At least ten counts were recorded for this clonotype. The genes are TRBV7-6 and TRBJ2-3; 9 nucleotides match TRBD1. Germline CDR1 SGHVS, CDR2 FNYEAQ. V shed 5 bases, J shed 7 bases, and the junction held 10 bases outside the gene matches. CDR3 size: 15 residues. The CDR3 sequence: CASSPPGQGPNTQYF. DNA for the CDR3: TGTGCCAGCAGCCCTCCGGGACAGGGACCTAATACGCAGTATTTT.